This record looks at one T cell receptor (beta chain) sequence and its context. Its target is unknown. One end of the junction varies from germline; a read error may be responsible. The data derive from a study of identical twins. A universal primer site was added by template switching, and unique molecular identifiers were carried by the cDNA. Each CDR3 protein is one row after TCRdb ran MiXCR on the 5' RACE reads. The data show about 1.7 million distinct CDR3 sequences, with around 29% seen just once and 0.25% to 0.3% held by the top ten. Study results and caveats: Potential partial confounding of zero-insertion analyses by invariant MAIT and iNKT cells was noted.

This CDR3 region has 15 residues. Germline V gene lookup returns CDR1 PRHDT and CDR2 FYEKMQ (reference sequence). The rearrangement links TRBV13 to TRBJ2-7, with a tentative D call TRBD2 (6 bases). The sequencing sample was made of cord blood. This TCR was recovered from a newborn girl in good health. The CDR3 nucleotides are TGTACCAGCAGCTTAGGCTGGAGGGGCCACTACGAGCAGTACTTC. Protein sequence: CTSSLGWRGHYEQYF.